Listed here are 30 T cell receptor beta chains from one sample, sequenced in a study of T cell responses to AZD1222 COVID-19 vaccine. TCRdb's copy holds only in-frame clones and misses some; the assay was immunoSEQ multiplex PCR. This table holds more than 150,000 clones, 90% found once. The material was peripheral blood, obtained 28 days after the second AZD1222 dose. These receptors all come from an adult who received the AZD1222 COVID-19 vaccine.

V is TRBV13 and J is TRBJ1-2; D is undetermined. CDR3 length: 12 amino acids. V was clipped by 5 bases and J by 4 bases, with 8 bases between them. Germline-derived CDR1 and CDR2 are PRHDT and FYEKMQ (reference sequence). DNA of the CDR3: TGTGCCAGCAGCAGGACCAGCTATGGCTACACCTTC. Residues: CASSRTSYGYTF.

This chain uses TRBV2 with TRBJ2-1; D might be TRBD1 (6 bases). From germline, CDR1 is SNHLY and CDR2 FYNNEI. The length of the CDR3 is 16 residues. The ends were cut back, 5 bases at V and 5 bases at J, with 19 bases in the middle. The CDR3 sequence: CASSPLTGNLHNEQFF. CDR3 DNA sequence: TGTGCCAGCAGTCCGCTGACAGGAAACCTGCACAATGAGCAGTTCTTC.

The chain carries TRBV20-1 and TRBJ1-1; 10 positions match TRBD1. From germline, CDR1 is DFQATT and CDR2 SNEGSKA (reference sequence). This CDR3 is 16 amino acids long. The trim removed 3 bases at V and 9 bases at J, leaving 16 bases unmatched. The CDR3 loop reads CSASGGQGRVRVQAFF. CDR3 DNA sequence: TGCAGTGCTAGTGGGGGACAGGGGCGGGTGAGAGTTCAAGCTTTCTTT.

This chain joins TRBV19 and TRBJ2-1; D gene unclear. Trimming cost V 1 base and J 9 bases, with 13 bases left between them. The CDR3 totals 14 residues. The germline V gene encodes CDR1 LNHDA and CDR2 SQIVND (reference sequence). For the CDR3, the DNA is TGTGCCAGTAGTATAGGTCGGCAGATAGCTGAGCAGTTCTTC. Amino acid sequence: CASSIGRQIAEQFF.

V is TRBV19 and J is TRBJ1-5; 7 positions agree with TRBD1. From germline, CDR1 is LNHDA and CDR2 SQIVND (reference sequence). Germline trimming cut 5 bases from V and 6 bases from J; bases unmatched to any gene: 7. This CDR3 has 14 amino acids. The CDR3 bases are TGTGCCAGTAGTTTGACAGGGTTTGGTCAGCCCCAGCATTTT. This translates into CASSLTGFGQPQHF.

The V call is TRBV12-3 or TRBV12-4, the J call TRBJ1-2; tentatively, D is TRBD1 (5 bases). CDR3 size: 13 residues. Trimming removed 1 base from V and 8 bases from J, with 11 bases in between. The DNA for the CDR3 is TGTGCCAGCAGTTTAGTGGGGGGTGGCGGCTACACCTTC. It specifies CASSLVGGGGYTF.

The chain is built from TRBV15 and TRBJ2-5; no definite D call. Trimming cost V 5 bases and J 5 bases, with 18 bases left between them. The CDR3 consists of 15 residues. Germline V gene lookup returns CDR1 LNHNV and CDR2 YYDKDF (reference sequence). For the CDR3, the DNA is TGTGCCACCAGCCTCGCTAAAACAACCGGGGAGACCCAGTACTTC. This gives the protein CATSLAKTTGETQYF.

This sequence joins TRBV5-1 and TRBJ1-4; no definite D call. CDR1 is SGHRS and CDR2 is YFSETQ in the germline V gene. The CDR3 has 13 residues. V was cut by 4 bases and J by 8 bases, with 12 bases left in between. The CDR3 bases are TGCGCCAGCAGCGGGCGCGAAGGGGAAAAACTGTTTTTT. Translation gives CASSGREGEKLFF. The entire variable domain, with the rest obtained from reference TRBV5-1 and TRBJ1-4, is as follows: KAGVTQTPRYLIKTRGQQVTLSCSPISGHRSVSWYQQTPGQGLQFLFEYFSETQRNKGNFPGRFSGRQFSNSRSEMNVSTLELGDSALYLCASSGREGEKLFFGSGTQLSVL.

V and J are TRBV2 and TRBJ2-7; 8 positions match TRBD2. The CDR3 runs 15 residues. From germline, CDR1 is SNHLY and CDR2 FYNNEI. V gave up 6 bases and J gave up 6 bases; unmatched junction bases: 13. This chain's CDR3 is CASRTIRGGLGEQYF. The DNA for the CDR3 is TGTGCCAGCAGGACCATACGGGGGGGCTTGGGCGAGCAGTACTTC.

The genes are TRBV5-4 and TRBJ2-3; D gene ambiguous. Germline V gene sequence: CDR1 SGHNT, CDR2 YYREEE (reference sequence). V was clipped by 7 bases and J by 2 bases, with 14 bases between them. CDR3 length equals 14 residues. CDR3 DNA: TGTGCCAGCGCCACGCAAGGGCACACAGATACGCAGTATTTT. The encoded protein is CASATQGHTDTQYF.

The chain is built from TRBV7-9 and TRBJ2-2; 9 bases map to TRBD1. The V gene's germline CDR1 is SEHNR and CDR2 FQNEAQ (reference sequence). The junction had 10 bases not matched to a gene; V was cut back by 4 bases and J by 4 bases. The CDR3 spans 17 residues. The CDR3 DNA reads as TGTGCCAGCAGCTCGGCAACAGGGGGCGCTTCCACCGGGGAGCTGTTTTTT. Translated: CASSSATGGASTGELFF. The full variable domain, with the rest looked up from reference TRBV7-9 and TRBJ2-2, is DTGVSQNPRHKITKRGQNVTFRCDPISEHNRLYWYRQTLGQGPEFLTYFQNEAQLEKSRLLSDRFSAERPKGSFSTLEIQRTEQGDSAMYLCASSSATGGASTGELFFGEGSRLTVL.

This clone was seen once. This rearrangement joins TRBV30 to TRBJ1-4; a possible D gene is TRBD1 (6 bases). The V gene's germline CDR1 is GTSNPN and CDR2 SVGIG (reference sequence). This CDR3 comprises 13 residues. V was cut by 8 bases and J by 2 bases, with 12 bases left in between. CDR3 DNA sequence: TGTGCCGGGTCACAGGGTACTAATGAAAAACTGTTTTTT. It encodes CAGSQGTNEKLFF.

The chain is built from TRBV2 and TRBJ1-3; 10 bases fit TRBD1. The CDR3 contains 12 residues. The V and J ends lost 9 bases and 4 bases, in that order; junction bases with no gene match: 0. The germline gives CDR1 SNHLY, CDR2 FYNNEI. This CDR3 reads CARGQGGNTIYF. For the CDR3, the DNA is TGTGCCAGGGGACAGGGGGGAAACACCATATATTTT.

This chain joins TRBV5-6 and TRBJ2-3; D is unresolved. Trimming removed 4 bases from V and 9 bases from J, with 9 bases in between. CDR1 and CDR2 from the germline V gene are SGHDT and YYEEEE. The CDR3 has 11 amino acids. Here the CDR3 reads CASSRVRTQYF. The DNA for the CDR3 is TGTGCCAGCAGCAGAGTCAGGACGCAGTATTTT.

The rearrangement links TRBV30 to TRBJ1-5, with a possible D match to TRBD1 (5 bases). The CDR3 extends over 13 amino acids. Germline CDR1 reads GTSNPN; CDR2 reads SVGIG (reference sequence). Deletions cut 2 bases from V and 9 bases from J, with 14 bases between. CDR3 region: CAWSSSTQGPQHF. As DNA, the CDR3 is TGTGCCTGGAGTAGTAGTACCCAGGGGCCCCAGCATTTT. Variable domain in full (rest from reference TRBV30 and TRBJ1-5): SQTIHQWPATLVQPVGSPLSLECTVEGTSNPNLYWYRQAAGRGLQLLFYSVGIGQISSEVPQNLSASRPQDRQFILSSKKLLLSDSGFYLCAWSSSTQGPQHFGDGTRLSIL.

Comments on this clone: Additional DNA sequences in this sample encode the identical CDR3. V and J are TRBV5-1 and TRBJ2-1, with TRBD2 as a possible D gene (5 bases). Germline-derived CDR1 and CDR2 are SGHRS and YFSETQ. Between the trimmed V and J ends, which lost 0 bases and 0 bases, there was a span of 7 bases. There are 15 residues in the CDR3. The CDR3 sequence is CASSLVGSSYNEQFF. Here the CDR3 DNA reads TGCGCCAGCAGCTTGGTGGGGAGCTCCTACAATGAGCAGTTCTTC.

The chain couples TRBV18 to TRBJ2-7, with 7 bases lining up with TRBD1. This CDR3 has 15 residues. Germline assignment: CDR1 KGHSH and CDR2 LQKENI. After removal of 2 bases from V and 0 bases from J, the junction contained 4 bases not matched to a gene. The CDR3 region is CASSPIQGLSYEQYF. The CDR3 DNA sequence: TGTGCCAGCTCACCAATACAGGGGCTCTCCTACGAGCAGTACTTC.

This sequence joins TRBV6-5 and TRBJ2-1; 9 positions match TRBD1. The V segment lost 7 bases and the J segment 6 bases; nucleotides outside the gene matches: 4. CDR3 length equals 13 residues. The germline V gene has CDR1 MNHEY and CDR2 SVGAGI. The DNA for the CDR3 is TGTGCCAGCACTCGGGACAGGGCCAATGAGCAGTTCTTC. This gives the protein CASTRDRANEQFF.

The rearrangement uses TRBV28 and TRBJ2-7; D may match TRBD1 or TRBD2 (7 bases each). With 7 bases removed from V and 2 bases from J, the gap between germline ends came to 15 bases. CDR3 size: 14 residues. Germline CDR1 is MDHEN and CDR2 is SYDVKM. The CDR3 region is CASIFQGGAYEQYF. In DNA form, the CDR3 reads TGTGCCAGCATCTTCCAGGGGGGGGCCTACGAGCAGTACTTC.

This clone was seen a single time. This sequence joins TRBV28 and TRBJ1-2; 9 nucleotides match TRBD1. The ends lost 6 bases at V and 2 bases at J; junction bases unmatched: 7. This CDR3 is built from 15 residues. From germline, CDR1 is MDHEN and CDR2 SYDVKM. CDR3 in amino acids: CASRGQGTGNYGYTF. The CDR3 DNA follows: TGTGCCAGCAGAGGGCAAGGGACAGGGAACTATGGCTACACCTTC.

The genes are TRBV5-4 and TRBJ1-3; no clear D. Trimming took 4 bases from V and 0 from J, leaving 8 bases between them. The germline gives CDR1 SGHNT, CDR2 YYREEE (reference sequence). The CDR3 spans 14 residues. The CDR3 nucleotides are TGTGCCAGCAGCCTACAAAGCTCTGGAAACACCATATATTTT. This translates into CASSLQSSGNTIYF.

The rearrangement uses TRBV2 and TRBJ2-7, with 7 bases that match TRBD2. The germline gives CDR1 SNHLY, CDR2 FYNNEI. This CDR3 comprises 14 residues. V dropped 5 bases and J dropped 2; count of bases not matched to a gene: 6. This chain's CDR3 is CASSRDYTTYEQYF. CDR3 sequence (DNA): TGTGCCAGCAGTAGGGACTACACCACCTACGAGCAGTACTTC.

This clone was picked up a small number of times. The V gene is TRBV7-6, the J gene TRBJ2-2; tentative D call: TRBD2 (5 bases). V shed 0 bases and J shed 6 bases, with 17 bases lying between them. The CDR3 has 17 amino acids. Looked up from germline, CDR1 is SGHVS and CDR2 is FNYEAQ. CDR3 nucleotides: TGTGCCAGCAGCTTAGCTTATACGGGAAGGGTCGCCGGGGAGCTGTTTTTT. Translation: CASSLAYTGRVAGELFF. Looking up the rest from reference TRBV7-6 and TRBJ2-2 gives the full variable domain: GAGVSQSPRYKVTKRGQDVALRCDPISGHVSLYWYRQALGQGPEFLTYFNYEAQQDKSGLPNDRFSAERPEGSISTLTIQRTEQRDSAMYRCASSLAYTGRVAGELFFGEGSRLTVL.

This clone has more than one count but fewer than ten. The chain recombines TRBV5-6 with TRBJ2-7; 12 nucleotides agree with TRBD2. The CDR3 has 16 residues. The germline V gene has CDR1 SGHDT and CDR2 YYEEEE. Trimming took 4 bases from V and 1 from J; bases not matched to a gene: 6. The CDR3 nucleotides read TGTGCCAGCAGCGGTTGGACTAGCGGGGATTCCTACGAGCAGTACTTC. This gives the protein CASSGWTSGDSYEQYF.

The chain employs TRBV2 and TRBJ1-5, with D possibly being TRBD1 (5 bases). This CDR3 has 14 amino acids. Germline V gene lookup returns CDR1 SNHLY and CDR2 FYNNEI. Trimming took off 8 bases at V and 3 bases at J, with 14 bases between the two ends. In DNA, the CDR3 is TGTGCCAGCCTCAAGGAGGACAACAATCAGCCCCAGCATTTT. It specifies CASLKEDNNQPQHF. The whole variable domain, remainder taken from reference TRBV2 and TRBJ1-5, is EPEVTQTPSHQVTQMGQEVILRCVPISNHLYFYWYRQILGQKVEFLVSFYNNEISEKSEIFDDQFSVERPDGSNFTLKIRSTKLEDSAMYFCASLKEDNNQPQHFGDGTRLSIL.

The chain is built from TRBV19 and TRBJ1-4, with D unclear. V gave up 4 bases and J gave up 4 bases, with 10 bases separating them. Germline-derived CDR1 and CDR2 are LNHDA and SQIVND (reference sequence). The CDR3 is 14 residues long. The CDR3 spells CASSTALDNEKLFF. In DNA form, the CDR3 reads TGTGCCAGTAGTACGGCCCTGGATAATGAAAAACTGTTTTTT.

The chain carries TRBV12-5 and TRBJ1-2; tentative D call: TRBD1 (6 bases). V was trimmed by 4 bases and J by 4 bases, leaving 16 bases between them. CDR1 LGHNT and CDR2 FRNRAP come from the germline V gene. CDR3 length: 15 residues. This chain's CDR3 is CASGSPLGGIYGYTF. The CDR3 bases are TGTGCTAGTGGTTCCCCATTGGGGGGCATCTATGGCTACACCTTC.

The chain is built from TRBV6-2 or TRBV6-3 and TRBJ2-1, with TRBD2 identical over 9 bases. Germline loops: CDR1 MNHEY, CDR2 SVGEGT. The CDR3 is made up of 15 amino acids. Germline trimming cut 5 bases from V and 4 bases from J; bases unmatched to any gene: 6. The CDR3 reads CASSPNSGGYNEQFF. As DNA, the CDR3 is TGTGCCAGCAGTCCAAATAGCGGGGGATACAATGAGCAGTTCTTC.

This chain links TRBV7-9 with TRBJ1-2; D is unresolved. Germline V gene data show CDR1 as SEHNR and CDR2 as FQNEAQ (reference sequence). V dropped 6 bases and J dropped 0 bases, with 8 bases sitting between them. The CDR3 loop spans 13 amino acids. CDR3 DNA: TGTGCCAGCAGGGGTACAGCTAACTATGGCTACACCTTC. Amino acid sequence: CASRGTANYGYTF.

The chain couples TRBV7-2 to TRBJ2-7; TRBD1 or TRBD2 may be the D gene (6 bases each). From germline, CDR1 is SGHTA and CDR2 FQGNSA. V shed 0 bases and J shed 2 bases, with 20 bases lying between them. CDR3 length equals 18 residues. The CDR3 nucleotides are TGTGCCAGCAGCTTAGCGATAGGGGGGAATACCTTTACCTACGAGCAGTACTTC. Amino acids: CASSLAIGGNTFTYEQYF.